This TCR beta chain derives from a study of blood T cell repertoires in COVID-19. Study-wide context: In each case, the material was cDNA or gDNA derived from T cells, B-cell-depleted T cells, or PBMCs.

TCRdb's copy holds only in-frame clones and misses some; the assay was immunoSEQ multiplex PCR. Of 150,000 or so clones in the sample, around nine tenths were seen once. Germline V gene data show CDR1 as MNHEY and CDR2 as SVGAGI. Trimming removed 7 bases from V and 8 bases from J, with 17 bases in between. The CDR3 spans 14 residues. V gene TRBV6-5 combines with J gene TRBJ1-4, with D hard to call. The sequence was collected from a woman between 65 and 79 years old with COVID-19, enrolled during active disease. Sequencing input: peripheral blood. The CDR3 DNA sequence: TGTGCCAGCAAGGGCGGGGTGGCGGAGGAAAAACTGTTTTTT. It codes for CASKGGVAEEKLFF.